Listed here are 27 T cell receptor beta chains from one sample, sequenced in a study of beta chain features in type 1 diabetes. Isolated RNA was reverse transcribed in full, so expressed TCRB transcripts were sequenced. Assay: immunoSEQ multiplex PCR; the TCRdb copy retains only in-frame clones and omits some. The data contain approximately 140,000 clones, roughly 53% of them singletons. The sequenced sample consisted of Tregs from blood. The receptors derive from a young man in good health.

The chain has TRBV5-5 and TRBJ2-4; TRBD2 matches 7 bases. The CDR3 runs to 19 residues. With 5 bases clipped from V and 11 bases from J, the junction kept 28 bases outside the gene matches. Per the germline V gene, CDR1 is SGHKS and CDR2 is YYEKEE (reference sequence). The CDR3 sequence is CASSPAGVGSNVWSNVQYF. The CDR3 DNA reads TGTGCCAGCAGTCCGGCGGGGGTAGGGTCGAATGTCTGGTCGAACGTTCAGTACTTC.

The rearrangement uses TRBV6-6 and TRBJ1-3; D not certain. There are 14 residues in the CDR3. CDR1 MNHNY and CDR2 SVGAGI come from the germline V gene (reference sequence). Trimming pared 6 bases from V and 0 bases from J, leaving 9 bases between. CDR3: CASSSLASGNTIYF. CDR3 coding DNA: TGTGCCAGCAGCAGTCTAGCCTCTGGAAACACCATATATTTT.

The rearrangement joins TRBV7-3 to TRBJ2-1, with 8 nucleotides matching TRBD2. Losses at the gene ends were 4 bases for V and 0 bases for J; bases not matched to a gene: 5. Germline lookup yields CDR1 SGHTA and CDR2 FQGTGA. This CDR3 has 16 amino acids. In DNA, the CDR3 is TGTGCCAGCAGCTCCTTAGCGGGGAGCTCCTACAATGAGCAGTTCTTC. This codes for CASSSLAGSSYNEQFF.

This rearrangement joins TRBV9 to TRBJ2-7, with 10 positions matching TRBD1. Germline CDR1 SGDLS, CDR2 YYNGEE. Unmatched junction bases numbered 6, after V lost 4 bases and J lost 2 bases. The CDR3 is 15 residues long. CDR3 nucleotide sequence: TGTGCCAGCAGCCCCCAGGGACAGGGGCCCTACGAGCAGTACTTC. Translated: CASSPQGQGPYEQYF.

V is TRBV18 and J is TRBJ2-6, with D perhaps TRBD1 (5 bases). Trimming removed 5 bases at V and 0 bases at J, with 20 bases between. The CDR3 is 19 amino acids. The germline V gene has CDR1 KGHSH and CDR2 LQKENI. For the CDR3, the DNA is TGTGCCAGCTCATCCGCGGTGGTAGACAGCACCTCTGGGGCCAACGTCCTGACTTTC. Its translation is CASSSAVVDSTSGANVLTF.

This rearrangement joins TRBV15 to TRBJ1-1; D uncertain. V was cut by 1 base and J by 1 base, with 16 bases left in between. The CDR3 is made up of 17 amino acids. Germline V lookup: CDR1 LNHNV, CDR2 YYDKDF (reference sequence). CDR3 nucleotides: TGTGCCACCAGCAGAGTGTGGAGAGGGTTCGAGAACACTGAAGCTTTCTTT. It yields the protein CATSRVWRGFENTEAFF.

For the CDR3, the DNA is TGTGCCAGCAGACAGGGTAGAACCGGGGAGCTGTTTTTT. This encodes CASRQGRTGELFF. This chain joins TRBV6-5 and TRBJ2-2; D is perhaps TRBD1 (6 bases). V lost 6 bases and J lost 5, with 10 bases in between. This CDR3 is 13 amino acids long. Germline V gene data show CDR1 as MNHEY and CDR2 as SVGAGI.

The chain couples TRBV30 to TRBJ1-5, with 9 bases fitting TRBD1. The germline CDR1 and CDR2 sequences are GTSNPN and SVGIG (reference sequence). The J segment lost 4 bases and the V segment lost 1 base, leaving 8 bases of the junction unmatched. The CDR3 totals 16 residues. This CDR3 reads CAWSGGGQGLNQPQHF. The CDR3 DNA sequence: TGTGCCTGGAGTGGCGGGGGACAGGGATTGAATCAGCCCCAGCATTTT. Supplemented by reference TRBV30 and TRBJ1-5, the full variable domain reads SQTIHQWPATLVQPVGSPLSLECTVEGTSNPNLYWYRQAAGRGLQLLFYSVGIGQISSEVPQNLSASRPQDRQFILSSKKLLLSDSGFYLCAWSGGGQGLNQPQHFGDGTRLSIL.

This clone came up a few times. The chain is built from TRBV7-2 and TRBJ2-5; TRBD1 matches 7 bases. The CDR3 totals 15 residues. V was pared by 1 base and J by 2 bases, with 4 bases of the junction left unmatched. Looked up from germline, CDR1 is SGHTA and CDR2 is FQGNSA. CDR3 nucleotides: TGTGCCAGCAGCTTAGAAGGGACAGTACAAGAGACCCAGTACTTC. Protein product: CASSLEGTVQETQYF.

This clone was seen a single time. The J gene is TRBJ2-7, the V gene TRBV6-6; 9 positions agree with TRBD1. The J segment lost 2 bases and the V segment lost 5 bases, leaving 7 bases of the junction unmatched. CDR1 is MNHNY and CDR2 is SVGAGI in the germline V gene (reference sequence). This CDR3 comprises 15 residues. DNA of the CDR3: TGTGCCAGCAGTCGGGACAGGGAGCCTACCTACGAGCAGTACTTC. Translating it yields CASSRDREPTYEQYF.

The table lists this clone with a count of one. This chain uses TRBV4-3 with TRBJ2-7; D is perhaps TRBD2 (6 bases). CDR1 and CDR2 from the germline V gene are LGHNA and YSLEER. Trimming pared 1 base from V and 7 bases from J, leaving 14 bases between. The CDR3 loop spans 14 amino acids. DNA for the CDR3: TGCGCCAGCAGCCAAGCCGCGGGGTTTACGGAGCAGTACTTC. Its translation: CASSQAAGFTEQYF.

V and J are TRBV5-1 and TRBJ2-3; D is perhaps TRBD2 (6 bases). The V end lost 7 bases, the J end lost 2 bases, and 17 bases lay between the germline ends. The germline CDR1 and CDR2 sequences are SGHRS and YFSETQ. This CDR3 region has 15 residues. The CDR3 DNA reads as TGCGCCAGCCGCGGTGGGGGGACCTACACAGATACGCAGTATTTT. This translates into CASRGGGTYTDTQYF.

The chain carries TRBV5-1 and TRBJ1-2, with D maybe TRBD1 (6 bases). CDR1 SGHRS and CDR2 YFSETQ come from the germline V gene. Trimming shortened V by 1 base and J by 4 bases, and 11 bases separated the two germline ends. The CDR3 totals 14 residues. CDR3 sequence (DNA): TGCGCCAGCAGCTTGTTTCGAGGGGGCTATGGCTACACCTTC. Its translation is CASSLFRGGYGYTF.

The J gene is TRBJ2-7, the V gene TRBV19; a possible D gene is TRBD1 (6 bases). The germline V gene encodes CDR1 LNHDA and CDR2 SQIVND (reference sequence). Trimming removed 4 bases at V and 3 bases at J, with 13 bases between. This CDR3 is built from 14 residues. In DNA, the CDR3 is TGTGCCAGTAGTAGATCCGACAGGTTCTACGAGCAGTACTTC. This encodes CASSRSDRFYEQYF.

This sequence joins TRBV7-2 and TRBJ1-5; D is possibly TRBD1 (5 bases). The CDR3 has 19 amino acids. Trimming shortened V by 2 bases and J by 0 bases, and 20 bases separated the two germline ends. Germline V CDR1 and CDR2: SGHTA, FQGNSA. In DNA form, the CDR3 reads TGTGCCAGCAGCTTAATGCCCTGGGGGGGTCTCACTAGCAATCAGCCCCAGCATTTT. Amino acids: CASSLMPWGGLTSNQPQHF.

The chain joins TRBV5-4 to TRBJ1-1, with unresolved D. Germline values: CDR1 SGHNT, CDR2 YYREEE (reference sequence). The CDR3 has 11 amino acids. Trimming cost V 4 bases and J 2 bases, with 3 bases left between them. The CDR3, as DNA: TGTGCCAGCAGCCTAAACACTGAAGCTTTCTTT. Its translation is CASSLNTEAFF.

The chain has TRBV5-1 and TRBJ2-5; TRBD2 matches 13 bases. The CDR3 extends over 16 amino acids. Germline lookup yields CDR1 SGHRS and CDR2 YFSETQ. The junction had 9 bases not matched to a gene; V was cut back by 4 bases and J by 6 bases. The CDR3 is CASSSRLAGGWQTQYF. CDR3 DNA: TGCGCCAGCAGCAGCCGACTAGCGGGAGGCTGGCAGACCCAGTACTTC.

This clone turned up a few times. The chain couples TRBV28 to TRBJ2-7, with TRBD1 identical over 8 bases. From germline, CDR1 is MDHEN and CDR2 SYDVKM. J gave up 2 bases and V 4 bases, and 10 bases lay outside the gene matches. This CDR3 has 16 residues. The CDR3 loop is CASSSAGQGEAYEQYF. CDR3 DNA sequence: TGTGCCAGCAGTTCCGCAGGACAGGGTGAAGCCTACGAGCAGTACTTC.

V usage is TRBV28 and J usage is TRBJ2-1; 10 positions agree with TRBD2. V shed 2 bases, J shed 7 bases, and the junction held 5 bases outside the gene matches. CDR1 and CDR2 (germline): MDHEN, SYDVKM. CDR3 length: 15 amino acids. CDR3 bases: TGTGCCAGCAGTTTAGCATCTAGCGGGGGAAATGAGCAGTTCTTC. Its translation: CASSLASSGGNEQFF.

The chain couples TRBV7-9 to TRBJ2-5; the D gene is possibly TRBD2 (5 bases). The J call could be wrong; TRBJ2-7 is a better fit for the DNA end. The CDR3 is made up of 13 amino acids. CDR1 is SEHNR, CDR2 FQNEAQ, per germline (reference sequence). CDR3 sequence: CASSLASAYEQYF. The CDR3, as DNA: TGTGCCAGCAGCTTAGCTAGCGCCTACGAGCAGTACTTC.

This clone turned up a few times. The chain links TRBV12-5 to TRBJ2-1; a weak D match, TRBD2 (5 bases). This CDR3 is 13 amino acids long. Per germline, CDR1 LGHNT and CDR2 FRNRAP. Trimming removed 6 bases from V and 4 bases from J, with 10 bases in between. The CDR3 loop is CASGPGEYNEQFF. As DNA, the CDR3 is TGTGCTAGTGGCCCCGGGGAATACAATGAGCAGTTCTTC.

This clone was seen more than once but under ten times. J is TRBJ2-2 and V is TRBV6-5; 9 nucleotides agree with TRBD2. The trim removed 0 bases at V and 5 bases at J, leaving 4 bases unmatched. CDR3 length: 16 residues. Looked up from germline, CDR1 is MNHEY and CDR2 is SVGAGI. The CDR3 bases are TGTGCCAGCAGTTACTCTAGCGGGGGTGGTACCGGGGAGCTGTTTTTT. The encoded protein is CASSYSSGGGTGELFF.

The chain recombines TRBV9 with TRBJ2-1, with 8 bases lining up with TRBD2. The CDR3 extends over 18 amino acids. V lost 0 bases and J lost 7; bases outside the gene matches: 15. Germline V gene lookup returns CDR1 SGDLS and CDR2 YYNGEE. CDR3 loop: CASSVGVDRASGRNEQFF. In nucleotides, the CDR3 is TGTGCCAGCAGCGTAGGTGTGGATCGGGCTAGCGGGCGAAATGAGCAGTTCTTC.

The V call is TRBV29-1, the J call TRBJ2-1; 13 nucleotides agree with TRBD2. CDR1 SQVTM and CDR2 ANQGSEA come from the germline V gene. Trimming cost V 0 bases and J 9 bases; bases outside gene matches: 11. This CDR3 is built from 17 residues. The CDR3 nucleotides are TGCAGCGTTGAAGATCTGATAACTAGCGGGAGGGAAGGTGAGCAGTTCTTC. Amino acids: CSVEDLITSGREGEQFF.

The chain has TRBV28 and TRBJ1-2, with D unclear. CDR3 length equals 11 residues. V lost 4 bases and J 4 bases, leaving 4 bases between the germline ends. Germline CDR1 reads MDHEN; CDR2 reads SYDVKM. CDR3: CASSSGYGYTF. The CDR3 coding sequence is TGTGCCAGCAGTTCCGGCTATGGCTACACCTTC.

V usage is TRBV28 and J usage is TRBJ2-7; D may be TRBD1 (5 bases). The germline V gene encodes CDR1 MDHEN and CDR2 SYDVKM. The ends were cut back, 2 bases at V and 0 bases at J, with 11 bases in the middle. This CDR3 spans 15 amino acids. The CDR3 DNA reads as TGTGCCAGCAGTTTAACACAGGCCATCTCCTACGAGCAGTACTTC. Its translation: CASSLTQAISYEQYF.

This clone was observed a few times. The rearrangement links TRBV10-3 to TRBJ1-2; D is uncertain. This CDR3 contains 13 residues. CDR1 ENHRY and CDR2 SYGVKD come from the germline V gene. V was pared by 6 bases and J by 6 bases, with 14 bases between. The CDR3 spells CAISPYPADGYTF. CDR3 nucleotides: TGTGCCATCAGCCCCTACCCCGCGGATGGCTACACCTTC.